Below, 20 T cell receptor beta chains from the same sample are listed, as sequenced in a study of T cells in Graves' hyperthyroidism and ophthalmopathy. Regions amplified from RNA transcripts were the TCR beta CDR3 regions. The TCR CDR3 was amplified in a first-round RT-PCR using the HTBI primer set. TCRdb reanalysed the multiplex PCR reads using MiXCR and keeps one entry per CDR3 protein. The data hold hundreds of thousands of distinct CDR3 sequences, with just under 45% observed a single time. The specimen sequenced was peripheral blood or thyroid tissue (not recorded which). These receptors were obtained from an adult man with Graves' disease, either hyperthyroidism or ophthalmopathy (not recorded which).

This clonotype came up a few times. This rearrangement joins TRBV9 to TRBJ1-2; 8 bases fit TRBD1. Germline CDR1 is SGDLS and CDR2 is YYNGEE. The CDR3 extends over 16 amino acids. With 0 bases clipped from V and 6 bases from J, the junction kept 10 bases outside the gene matches. DNA of the CDR3: TGTGCCAGCAGCGTAGGAACCAACAGGGGGAGAGATGGCTACACCTTC. It yields the protein CASSVGTNRGRDGYTF.

This clonotype was detected a few times. This chain's CDR3 is CASMLGAHSNQPQHF. The CDR3 DNA is TGTGCCAGTATGTTGGGGGCCCATAGCAATCAGCCCCAGCATTTT. The chain recombines TRBV19 with TRBJ1-5, with a weak D call TRBD1 (6 bases). The germline gives CDR1 LNHDA, CDR2 SQIVND (reference sequence). This CDR3 spans 15 amino acids. V dropped 7 bases and J dropped 0 bases, with 13 bases sitting between them.

The chain uses TRBV20-1 and TRBJ1-5, with 8 bases fitting TRBD1. Germline V CDR1 and CDR2: DFQATT, SNEGSKA (reference sequence). The CDR3 is 15 residues long. J lost 6 bases, V lost 3 bases, and 10 bases had no gene match. Here the CDR3 reads CSARAGQGWSQPQHF. CDR3 DNA: TGCAGTGCTAGGGCAGGACAGGGCTGGAGTCAGCCCCAGCATTTT.

In its sample, this clonotype was seen once. This chain joins TRBV5-1 and TRBJ1-1; D gene ambiguous. The CDR3 covers 14 residues. CDR1 is SGHRS and CDR2 is YFSETQ in the germline V gene. V was cut by 2 bases and J by 11 bases, with 19 bases left in between. The CDR3 loop reads CASSFLSNRIEAFF. The CDR3 DNA follows: TGCGCCAGCAGCTTCCTCTCGAACCGCATAGAGGCTTTCTTT.

On this clonotype itself: A much larger clone differs by one base, so this may be a read error. The J gene is TRBJ2-7, the V gene TRBV29-1, with D tentatively TRBD1 (5 bases). V lost 4 bases and J lost 4, with 14 bases in between. The CDR3 loop spans 13 amino acids. Germline V gene data show CDR1 as SQVTM and CDR2 as ANQGSEA. This CDR3 reads CSVAGNSTYEQYF. In DNA, the CDR3 is TGCAGCGTTGCAGGGAACAGTACTTACGAGCAGTACTTC.

The chain is built from TRBV11-1 and TRBJ1-6; a possible D gene is TRBD1 (5 bases). Germline lookup yields CDR1 SGHAT and CDR2 FQDESV (reference sequence). Trimming removed 10 bases at V and 11 bases at J, with 18 bases between. The CDR3 has 13 amino acids. CDR3 in DNA: TGTGCCACCCCCAAAGGGGCCTCAGCACCCCTCCACTTT. It is translated as CATPKGASAPLHF.

This clonotype was seen only a few times. This CDR3 reads CSVDRTGYTEAFF. In DNA, the CDR3 is TGCAGCGTTGACCGGACAGGGTACACTGAAGCTTTCTTT. The chain is built from TRBV29-1 and TRBJ1-1; 8 bases line up with TRBD1. V shed 3 bases and J 3 bases; nucleotides not matched to a gene: 3. The CDR3 length is 13 residues. CDR1 and CDR2 (germline): SQVTM, ANQGSEA.

The rearrangement joins TRBV7-2 to TRBJ1-6, with 9 bases lining up with TRBD1. Losses at the gene ends were 5 bases for V and 6 bases for J; bases not matched to a gene: 8. Germline values: CDR1 SGHTA, CDR2 FQGNSA. The CDR3 sequence is 16 residues long. CDR3 DNA sequence: TGTGCCAGCAGCCCGGCGGACAGGGGCGCTAATTCACCCCTCCACTTT. Amino acid sequence: CASSPADRGANSPLHF.

This rearrangement joins TRBV25-1 to TRBJ1-5, with 10 bases aligning to TRBD1. CDR3 length equals 16 residues. V shed 6 bases, J shed 0 bases, and the junction held 5 bases outside the gene matches. Germline V lookup: CDR1 MGHDK, CDR2 SYGVNS. CDR3 amino acids: CASSVGTGDSNQPQHF. CDR3 nucleotides: TGTGCCAGCAGCGTTGGGACAGGGGATAGCAATCAGCCCCAGCATTTT.

This clonotype was observed a handful of times. This sequence joins TRBV7-6 and TRBJ1-6, with D perhaps matching TRBD1 (6 bases). The CDR3 length is 14 residues. In germline, CDR1 is SGHVS, CDR2 FNYEAQ. The ends were cut back, 3 bases at V and 7 bases at J, with 10 bases in the middle. The CDR3 loop is CASSLDSGNSPLHF. CDR3 sequence (DNA): TGTGCCAGCAGCTTGGACAGCGGGAATTCACCCCTCCACTTT.

Here the CDR3 reads CSVRQGWYEQYF. The CDR3 DNA reads as TGCAGTGTCCGACAGGGGTGGTACGAGCAGTACTTC. The chain joins TRBV20-1 to TRBJ2-7, with 8 bases fitting TRBD1. The germline gives CDR1 DFQATT, CDR2 SNEGSKA (reference sequence). CDR3 length: 12 amino acids. Unmatched junction bases numbered 6, after V lost 7 bases and J lost 4 bases.

Note on this clonotype: No conserved phenylalanine or tryptophan ends this CDR3, so it is likely a read error. The chain links TRBV6-1 to TRBJ2-7, with D possibly being TRBD1 (6 bases). The CDR3 loop spans 15 amino acids. Trimming shortened V by 5 bases and J by 3 bases, and 17 bases separated the two germline ends. Germline V lookup: CDR1 MNHNS, CDR2 SASEGT. CDR3: CASSPSVQGLYEQYL. In nucleotides, the CDR3 is TGTGCCAGCAGTCCCAGCGTACAGGGCCTCTACGAGCAGTACCTC.

This rearrangement joins TRBV10-3 to TRBJ2-5, with D tentatively TRBD2 (7 bases). CDR3 length: 14 residues. Trimming took 11 bases from V and 3 from J, leaving 19 bases between them. The V gene's germline CDR1 is ENHRY and CDR2 SYGVKD. The CDR3 loop reads CAAQAGASEETQYF. CDR3 nucleotides: TGTGCCGCCCAGGCGGGGGCCAGCGAAGAGACCCAGTACTTC.

On this clonotype: At one boundary the junction diverges from the germline segment, which might be a read error. This rearrangement joins TRBV7-9 to TRBJ1-2; 9 bases fit TRBD1. CDR1 is SEHNR, CDR2 FQNEAQ, per germline (reference sequence). There are 19 residues in the CDR3. This chain's CDR3 is CASSLENFGTGQTNYGYTF. The CDR3 DNA sequence: TGTGCCAGCAGTTTAGAGAACTTCGGGACAGGGCAAACTAACTATGGCTACACCTTC.

This clonotype appeared many times. The chain uses TRBV7-2 and TRBJ2-5; D is unclear. V was shortened by 3 bases and J by 1 base, with 6 bases between the two germline ends. The CDR3 length is 13 residues. The germline V gene encodes CDR1 SGHTA and CDR2 FQGNSA. The CDR3 DNA follows: TGTGCCAGCAGCTTCCTTGGCCAAGAGACCCAGTACTTC. This translates into CASSFLGQETQYF. The full variable domain, rest sourced from reference TRBV7-2 and TRBJ2-5, is GAGVSQSPSNKVTEKGKDVELRCDPISGHTALYWYRQSLGQGLEFLIYFQGNSAPDKSGLPSDRFSAERTGGSVSTLTIQRTQQEDSAVYLCASSFLGQETQYFGPGTRLLVL.

This chain uses TRBV29-1 with TRBJ2-7; D might be TRBD2 (7 bases). Germline loops: CDR1 SQVTM, CDR2 ANQGSEA. V shed 8 bases and J shed 5 bases, with 19 bases lying between them. The CDR3 covers 13 residues. CDR3 amino acids: CSTKSGGYHEQYF. CDR3 sequence (DNA): TGCAGCACCAAATCGGGGGGCTACCACGAGCAGTACTTC.

This clonotype was picked up a small number of times. The chain is built from TRBV19 and TRBJ1-2; 9 nucleotides match TRBD1. Germline-derived CDR1 and CDR2 are LNHDA and SQIVND (reference sequence). The CDR3 contains 14 residues. V lost 3 bases and J lost 4; bases outside the gene matches: 3. CDR3 sequence (DNA): TGTGCCAGTAGTATCCGGACAGGGGTCTATGGCTACACCTTC. This codes for CASSIRTGVYGYTF.

This clonotype was recorded many times. The chain joins TRBV7-9 to TRBJ2-5, with D maybe TRBD2 (5 bases). CDR3 size: 15 residues. V lost 0 bases and J lost 3, with 11 bases in between. The germline CDR1 and CDR2 sequences are SEHNR and FQNEAQ (reference sequence). The CDR3 spells CASSLARAAEETQYF. As DNA, the CDR3 is TGTGCCAGCAGCTTAGCGCGGGCAGCCGAAGAGACCCAGTACTTC.

This chain joins TRBV3-1 and TRBJ2-7; D possibly matches TRBD1 or TRBD2 (5 bases each). The CDR3 extends over 14 amino acids. With 3 bases removed from V and 6 bases from J, the gap between germline ends came to 15 bases. The germline CDR1 and CDR2 sequences are LGHDT and YNNKEL (reference sequence). CDR3 sequence reads: CASSHNNQGREQYF. The CDR3 nucleotides are TGTGCCAGCAGCCACAATAATCAGGGACGCGAGCAGTACTTC.

V and J are TRBV5-4 and TRBJ1-5; D may be TRBD1 (5 bases). The CDR3 extends over 17 amino acids. Deletions cut 5 bases from V and 2 bases from J, with 20 bases between. From germline, CDR1 is SGHNT and CDR2 YYREEE (reference sequence). CDR3 coding DNA: TGTGCCAGCAGTTCATTCAGGGATGGGCTGGGCAATCAGCCCCAGCATTTT. It yields the protein CASSSFRDGLGNQPQHF.